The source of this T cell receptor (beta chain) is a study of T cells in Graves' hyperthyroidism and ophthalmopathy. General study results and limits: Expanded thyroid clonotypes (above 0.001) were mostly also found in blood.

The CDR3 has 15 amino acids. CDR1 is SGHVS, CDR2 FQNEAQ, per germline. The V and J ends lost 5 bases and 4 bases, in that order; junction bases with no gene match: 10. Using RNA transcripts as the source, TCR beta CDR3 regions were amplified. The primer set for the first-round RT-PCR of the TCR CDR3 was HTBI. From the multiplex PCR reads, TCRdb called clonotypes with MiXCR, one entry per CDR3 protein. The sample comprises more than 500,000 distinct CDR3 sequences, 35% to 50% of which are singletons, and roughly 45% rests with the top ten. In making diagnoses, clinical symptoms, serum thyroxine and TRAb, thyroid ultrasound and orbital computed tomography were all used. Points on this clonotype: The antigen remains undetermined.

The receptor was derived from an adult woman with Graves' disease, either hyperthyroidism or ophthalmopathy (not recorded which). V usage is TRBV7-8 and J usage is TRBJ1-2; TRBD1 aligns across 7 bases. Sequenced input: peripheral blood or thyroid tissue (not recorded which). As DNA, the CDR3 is TGTGCCAGCAGCCTTGACCCGGGACAGATCTATGGCTACACCTTC. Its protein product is CASSLDPGQIYGYTF.